The present T cell receptor beta chain was sequenced within a study of human T cells and chemical hapten exposure. Study conclusions and caveats: The number of TCRs above 1 in 1000 frequency did not change after DPC sensitization.

Library preparation tagged each individual cDNA molecule with a unique molecular identifier. TCRdb independently ran MiXCR on the 5' RACE reads; one entry per CDR3 protein. The sample shows approximately 150,000 distinct CDR3 sequences, around 4.1% of them seen only once. The table lists this clonotype with many counts. Its antigen is still unknown. Unfractionated whole blood served as the source for total RNA extraction. Between the trimmed V and J ends, which lost 1 base and 9 bases, there was a span of 4 bases. Germline loops: CDR1 LGHDT, CDR2 YNNKEL (reference sequence). The CDR3 loop spans 12 amino acids.

The V call is TRBV3-1, the J call TRBJ1-6; D is undetermined. This TCR was sampled from a female donor in good health. CDR3 residues: CASSQVPSPLHF. The CDR3 DNA is TGTGCCAGCAGCCAAGTCCCTTCACCCCTCCACTTT.